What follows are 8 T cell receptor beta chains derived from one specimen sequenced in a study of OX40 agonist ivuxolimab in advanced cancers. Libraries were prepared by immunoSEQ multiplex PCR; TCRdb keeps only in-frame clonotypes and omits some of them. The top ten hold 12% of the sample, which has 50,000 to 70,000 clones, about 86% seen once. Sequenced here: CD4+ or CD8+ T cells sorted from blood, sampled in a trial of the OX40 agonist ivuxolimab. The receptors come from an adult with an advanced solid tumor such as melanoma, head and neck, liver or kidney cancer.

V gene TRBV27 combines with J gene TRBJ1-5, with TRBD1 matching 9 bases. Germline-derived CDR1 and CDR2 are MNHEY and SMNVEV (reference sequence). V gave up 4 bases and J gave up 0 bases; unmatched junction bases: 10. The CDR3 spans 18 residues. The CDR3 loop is CASSSSGQGMYSNQPQHF. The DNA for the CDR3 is TGTGCCAGCAGTTCCTCGGGACAGGGCATGTATAGCAATCAGCCCCAGCATTTT.

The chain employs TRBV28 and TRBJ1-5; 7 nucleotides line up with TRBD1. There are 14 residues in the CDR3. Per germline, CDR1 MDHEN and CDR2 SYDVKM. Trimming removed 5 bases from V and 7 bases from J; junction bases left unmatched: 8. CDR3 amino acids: CASSQTTGWQPQHF. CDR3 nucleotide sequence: TGTGCCAGCAGTCAGACGACAGGGTGGCAGCCCCAGCATTTT. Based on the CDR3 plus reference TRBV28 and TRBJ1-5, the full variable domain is DVKVTQSSRYLVKRTGEKVFLECVQDMDHENMFWYRQDPGLGLRLIYFSYDVKMKEKGDIPEGYSVSREKKERFSLILESASTNQTSMYLCASSQTTGWQPQHFGDGTRLSIL.

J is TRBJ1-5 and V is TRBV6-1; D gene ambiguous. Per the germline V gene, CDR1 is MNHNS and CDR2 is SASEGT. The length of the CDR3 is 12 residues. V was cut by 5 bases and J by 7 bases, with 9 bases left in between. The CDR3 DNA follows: TGTGCCAGCAGTCGGGGAGGGCAGCCCCAGCATTTT. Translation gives CASSRGGQPQHF.

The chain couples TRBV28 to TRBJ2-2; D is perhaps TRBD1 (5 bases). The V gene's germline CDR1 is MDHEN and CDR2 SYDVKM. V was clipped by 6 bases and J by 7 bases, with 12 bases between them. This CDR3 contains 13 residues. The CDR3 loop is CASSLPRGGELFF. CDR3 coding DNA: TGTGCCAGCAGCCTACCAAGGGGCGGGGAGCTGTTTTTT.

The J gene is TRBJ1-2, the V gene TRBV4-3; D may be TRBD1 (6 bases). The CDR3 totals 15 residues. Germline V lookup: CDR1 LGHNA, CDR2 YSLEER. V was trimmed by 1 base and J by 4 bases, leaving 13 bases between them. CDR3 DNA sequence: TGCGCCAGCAGCCAAGGTTTACAGGGAGGCTATGGCTACACCTTC. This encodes CASSQGLQGGYGYTF.

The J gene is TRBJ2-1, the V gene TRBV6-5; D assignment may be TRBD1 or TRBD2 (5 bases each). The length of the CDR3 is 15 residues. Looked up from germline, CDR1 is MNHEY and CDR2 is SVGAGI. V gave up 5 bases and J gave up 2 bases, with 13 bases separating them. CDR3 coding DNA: TGTGCCAGCAGTCCGGAGTGGGGGACCTACAATGAGCAGTTCTTC. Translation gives CASSPEWGTYNEQFF.

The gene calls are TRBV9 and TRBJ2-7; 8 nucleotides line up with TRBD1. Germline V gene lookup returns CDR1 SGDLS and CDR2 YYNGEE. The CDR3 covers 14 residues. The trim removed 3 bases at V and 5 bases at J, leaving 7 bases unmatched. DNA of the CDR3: TGTGCCAGCAGCGAAACAGGGGGGTTAAACGAGCAGTACTTC. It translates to CASSETGGLNEQYF.

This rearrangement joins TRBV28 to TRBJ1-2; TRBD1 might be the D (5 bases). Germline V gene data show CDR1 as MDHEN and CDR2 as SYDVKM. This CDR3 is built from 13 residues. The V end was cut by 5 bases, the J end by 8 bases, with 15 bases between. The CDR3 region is CASSPQGAAGYTF. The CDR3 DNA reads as TGTGCCAGCAGTCCCCAAGGGGCGGCAGGCTACACCTTC.